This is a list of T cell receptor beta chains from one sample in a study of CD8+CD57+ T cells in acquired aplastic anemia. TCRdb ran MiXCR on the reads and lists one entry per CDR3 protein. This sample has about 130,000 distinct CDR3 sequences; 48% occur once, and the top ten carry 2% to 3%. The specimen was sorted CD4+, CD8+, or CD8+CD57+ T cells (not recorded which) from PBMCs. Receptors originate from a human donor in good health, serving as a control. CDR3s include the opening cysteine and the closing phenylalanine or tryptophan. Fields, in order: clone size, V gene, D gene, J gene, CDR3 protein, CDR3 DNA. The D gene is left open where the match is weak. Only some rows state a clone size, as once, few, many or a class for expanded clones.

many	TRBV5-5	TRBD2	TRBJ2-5	CASSSRQGGGQETQYF	TGTGCCAGCAGCTCCCGCCAGGGCGGGGGCCAAGAGACCCAGTACTTC
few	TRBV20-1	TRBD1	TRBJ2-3	CSASRGQFTDTQYF	TGCAGTGCTAGTCGGGGACAGTTCACAGATACGCAGTATTTT
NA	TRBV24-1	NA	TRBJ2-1	CATSEGGGPNNEQFF	TGTGCCACCAGTGAGGGGGGGGGGCCAAACAATGAGCAGTTCTTC
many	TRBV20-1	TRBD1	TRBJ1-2	CSALQGAGYTF	TGCAGTGCTCTACAGGGGGCTGGCTACACCTTC
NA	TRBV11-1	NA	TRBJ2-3	CASSLAGFTRMHTQYF	TGTGCCAGCAGCTTAGCGGGGTTCACGAGGATGCATACGCAGTATTTT
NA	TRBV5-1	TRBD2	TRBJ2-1	CASSHSGGYNEQFF	TGCGCCAGCAGCCATTCGGGGGGATACAATGAGCAGTTCTTC
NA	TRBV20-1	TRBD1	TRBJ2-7	CSATYRDRGIYEQYF	TGCAGTGCTACATACCGGGACAGGGGTATCTACGAGCAGTACTTC
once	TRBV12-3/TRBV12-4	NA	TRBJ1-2	CASSPPGNFNGYTF	TGTGCCAGCAGTCCCCCAGGGAACTTTAATGGCTACACCTTC
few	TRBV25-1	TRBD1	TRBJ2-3	CASSELGQGSTDTQYF	TGTGCCAGCAGTGAATTAGGACAGGGGAGCACAGATACGCAGTATTTT
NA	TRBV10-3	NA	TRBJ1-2	CAISDGREKNGYTF	TGTGCCATCAGTGACGGCAGGGAAAAGAATGGCTACACCTTC
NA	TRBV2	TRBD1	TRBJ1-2	CASRSTGGVGGYTF	TGTGCCAGCAGATCTACAGGGGGCGTAGGTGGCTACACCTTC
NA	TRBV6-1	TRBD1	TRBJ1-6	CASSGTGDSPLHF	TGTGCCAGCAGCGGGACAGGGGATTCACCCCTCCACTTT
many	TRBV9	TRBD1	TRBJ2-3	CASSAATGMLTDTQYF	TGTGCCAGCAGCGCAGCGACAGGGATGTTAACAGATACGCAGTATTTT
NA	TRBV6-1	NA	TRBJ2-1	CASTAGSYEQFF	TGTGCCAGCACTGCCGGGTCCTACGAGCAGTTCTTC
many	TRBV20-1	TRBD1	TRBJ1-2	CSARVGDREYGYTF	TGCAGTGCTAGAGTAGGGGACAGGGAATATGGCTACACCTTC
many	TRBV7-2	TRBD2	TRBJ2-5	CASSASSGGGQETQYF	TGTGCCAGCAGCGCTTCTAGCGGGGGGGGCCAAGAGACCCAGTACTTC
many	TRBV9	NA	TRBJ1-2	CASSVGGTNYGYTF	TGTGCCAGCAGCGTAGGGGGCACCAACTATGGCTACACCTTC
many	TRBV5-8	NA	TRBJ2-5	CASSFASYQETQYF	TGTGCCAGCAGCTTTGCCTCGTACCAAGAGACCCAGTACTTC
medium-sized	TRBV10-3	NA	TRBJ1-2	CAIIPGVGEGHGYTF	TGTGCCATCATCCCCGGTGTGGGTGAGGGGCATGGCTACACCTTC
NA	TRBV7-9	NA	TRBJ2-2	CASALKGELFF	TGTGCCAGCGCGCTTAAAGGGGAGCTGTTTTTT
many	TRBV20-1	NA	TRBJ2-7	CSVQARTLDEQYF	TGCAGTGTCCAGGCTAGGACACTCGACGAGCAGTACTTC
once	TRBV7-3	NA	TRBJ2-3	CASSPRQLTDTQYF	TGTGCCAGCAGCCCCCGACAGCTCACAGATACGCAGTATTTT
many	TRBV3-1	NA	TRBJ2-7	CASSQAGAQIAEQYF	TGTGCCAGCAGCCAAGCCGGGGCACAGATCGCCGAGCAGTACTTC
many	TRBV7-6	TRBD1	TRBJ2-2	CASSVTTGRIGELFF	TGTGCCAGCAGCGTCACGACAGGGAGAATCGGGGAGCTGTTTTTT
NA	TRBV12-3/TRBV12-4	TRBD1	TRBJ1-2	CASSGQGAVGYTF	TGTGCCAGCAGTGGACAGGGGGCTGTAGGCTACACCTTC
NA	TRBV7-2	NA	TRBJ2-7	CASSSSGPYEQYF	TGTGCCAGCAGCTCGAGTGGGCCCTACGAGCAGTACTTC
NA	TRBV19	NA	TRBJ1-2	CASNDDRYGCTF	TGTGCCAGTAATGACGACCGATACGGCTGCACCTTC
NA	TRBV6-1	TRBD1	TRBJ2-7	CASSKETGSDFRSYEQYF	TGTGCCAGCAGTAAGGAGACAGGGTCAGATTTCAGATCCTACGAGCAGTACTTC
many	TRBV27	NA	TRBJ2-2	CASSINTGELFF	TGTGCCAGCAGCATTAACACCGGGGAGCTGTTTTTT